One sample yielded the 6 T cell receptor beta chains listed below, sequenced in a study of cytotoxic CD8 clonotypes in ibrutinib-treated CLL. Some clones are missing from TCRdb's copy, which holds only in-frame ones; the method was immunoSEQ multiplex PCR. The table includes 70,000 to 80,000 clones, around 78% detected once. The sample here was PBMCs, taken after 24 months of ibrutinib treatment. Receptors were obtained from a human donor with chronic lymphocytic leukemia.

The rearrangement links TRBV7-3 to TRBJ2-5; TRBD2 is a possible D gene (6 bases). CDR3 size: 15 residues. Looked up from germline, CDR1 is SGHTA and CDR2 is FQGTGA. Trimming pared 5 bases from V and 1 base from J, leaving 14 bases between. The DNA for the CDR3 is TGTGCCAGCAGCCCATCCGGGAGCGCCCAAGAGACCCAGTACTTC. This translates into CASSPSGSAQETQYF. Complete variable domain (other parts from reference TRBV7-3 and TRBJ2-5): GAGVSQTPSNKVTEKGKYVELRCDPISGHTALYWYRQSLGQGPEFLIYFQGTGAADDSGLPNDRFFAVRPEGSVSTLKIQRTERGDSAVYLCASSPSGSAQETQYFGPGTRLLVL.

As DNA, the CDR3 is TGTGCCAGCAGCACATGGGGGGTTTCGGGCTCCTACGAGCAGTACTTC. Translation: CASSTWGVSGSYEQYF. The chain links TRBV5-6 to TRBJ2-7; tentative D call: TRBD2 (6 bases). Trimming took 4 bases from V and 0 from J, leaving 17 bases between them. Per germline, CDR1 SGHDT and CDR2 YYEEEE. The CDR3 extends over 16 amino acids.

The chain has TRBV30 and TRBJ2-1; either TRBD1 or TRBD2 may supply D (5 bases each). The CDR3 is made up of 13 amino acids. V was shortened by 4 bases and J by 6 bases, with 13 bases between the two germline ends. CDR1 and CDR2 from the germline V gene are GTSNPN and SVGIG (reference sequence). The CDR3 reads CAWMGRPGNEQFF. The CDR3, as DNA: TGTGCCTGGATGGGACGCCCAGGCAATGAGCAGTTCTTC.

The chain joins TRBV28 to TRBJ1-1, with 10 bases that match TRBD1. Germline CDR1 and CDR2: MDHEN and SYDVKM. This CDR3 is 15 amino acids long. Trimming removed 1 base from V and 6 bases from J; junction bases left unmatched: 5. Here the CDR3 DNA reads TGTGCCAGCAGTTTATCGCGGACAGGGGGTGCTGAAGCTTTCTTT. Its protein is CASSLSRTGGAEAFF. Full variable domain (remainder filled in from reference TRBV28 and TRBJ1-1): DVKVTQSSRYLVKRTGEKVFLECVQDMDHENMFWYRQDPGLGLRLIYFSYDVKMKEKGDIPEGYSVSREKKERFSLILESASTNQTSMYLCASSLSRTGGAEAFFGQGTRLTVV.

The gene calls are TRBV4-2 and TRBJ1-1; weak D call: TRBD1 (6 bases). Germline CDR1 reads LGHNA; CDR2 reads YNFKEQ. Trimming took off 0 bases at V and 1 base at J, with 18 bases between the two ends. The CDR3 is made up of 18 amino acids. The CDR3 protein is CASSQDITGIRGNTEAFF. The CDR3 DNA is TGTGCCAGCAGCCAAGACATCACAGGGATTCGGGGGAACACTGAAGCTTTCTTT.

The chain links TRBV30 to TRBJ2-5, with 8 positions matching TRBD1. CDR3 length: 15 amino acids. The V gene end was trimmed by 3 bases and the J gene end by 4 bases; junction bases not matched to a gene: 10. The germline CDR1 and CDR2 sequences are GTSNPN and SVGIG (reference sequence). CDR3 DNA: TGTGCCTGGAGGGAACTAGGACAGGGAGGAGAGACCCAGTACTTC. It encodes CAWRELGQGGETQYF.